This T cell receptor beta chain comes out of a study of T cell repertoires in cytomegalovirus infection (dated by TCRdb to between 2019 and 2020). Regarding the study in general: Donor HLA type was relevant to the analysis, as public TCR beta signatures indicated carriage of CMV infection together with the matching HLA type. Overall study results and their limits: The ex vivo response was dominated by HLA-C-restricted CMV-specific TCR beta clonotypes, which also provided the single most frequent clonotype in two of eight donors. In both this cohort and an independent roughly 350-donor cohort, the cumulative frequency of public TCR beta family members distinguished carriers of CMV infection plus the relevant HLA type.

CDR1 and CDR2 are read off the germline V gene (reference sequence) as SEHNR and FQNEAQ. Trimming accounts for 0 bases at V and 7 bases at J, while the number of junction bases matched to no gene is 8. The CDR3, from cysteine to phenylalanine, totals 15 residues. Kept here is only the CDR3 DNA, which spans 45 bases and is read in frame from base 1. This clonotype came up many times. Its antigen remains unidentified. No per-base quality is available; no much larger clone lies one base away. The instrument given in TCRdb is Illumina HiSeq 1500. TCRdb trimmed public reads at Q25 via fastp, called clones via MiXCR and kept in-frame beta chains. Entries are consolidated by CDR3 protein sequence, retaining the most common genes and DNA. This sample is represented by about 530,000 distinct CDR3 sequences; about 26% of them were singletons. The ten most abundant clones make up under 15% of the sample.

The chain couples TRBV7-9 to TRBJ2-5; 7 central bases correspond to TRBD2. Material: PBMCs. The origin of this receptor is a human donor in good health (CMV status not recorded). Some clones in this sample may be carry-over from other donors' samples. Read as DNA, the sequence is TGTGCCAGCAGCTTAGCTTCCGGAGTAGCGGGGACCCAGTACTTC. This gives the protein CASSLASGVAGTQYF.